The clone carrying this T cell receptor beta chain was detected a few times. Its antigen remains unidentified. The PCR made use of 60 Vbeta and 13 Jbeta primers. Profiling relied on immunoSEQ multiplex PCR, and the TCRdb table lists in-frame clones only, not all of them. The sample lists around 190,000 clones; approximately 75% were seen once. The source of the sample is a study of cytomegalovirus exposure and HLA in healthy donors. Across the study: Among 150 million to 200 million T cells, an earlier analysis found 117 million unique TCR beta sequences.

Study observations and caveats: In a later analysis, donors in an Asian-associated ancestry cluster reportedly had fewer N-insertions in productive TCRs than the cohort mean. Later, an analysis showed that TCR beta chains associated with HLA were more clonally expanded than others that were equally common.

The sequenced sample was PBMCs. The sequence was obtained from a man younger than 40 in good health and CMV-seropositive.

CDR3 protein: CAWKVWGGTEAFF. The CDR3 DNA follows: TGTGCCTGGAAGGTTTGGGGGGGCACTGAAGCTTTCTTT. The chain uses TRBV30 and TRBJ1-1, with D possibly TRBD1 on 5 matching bases. V shed 4 bases and J shed 4 bases, with 13 bases lying between them. CDR1 and CDR2 (germline): GTSNPN, SVGIG (reference sequence). The CDR3 is made up of 13 amino acids. Variable domain in full (rest from reference TRBV30 and TRBJ1-1): SQTIHQWPATLVQPVGSPLSLECTVEGTSNPNLYWYRQAAGRGLQLLFYSVGIGQISSEVPQNLSASRPQDRQFILSSKKLLLSDSGFYLCAWKVWGGTEAFFGQGTRLTVV.